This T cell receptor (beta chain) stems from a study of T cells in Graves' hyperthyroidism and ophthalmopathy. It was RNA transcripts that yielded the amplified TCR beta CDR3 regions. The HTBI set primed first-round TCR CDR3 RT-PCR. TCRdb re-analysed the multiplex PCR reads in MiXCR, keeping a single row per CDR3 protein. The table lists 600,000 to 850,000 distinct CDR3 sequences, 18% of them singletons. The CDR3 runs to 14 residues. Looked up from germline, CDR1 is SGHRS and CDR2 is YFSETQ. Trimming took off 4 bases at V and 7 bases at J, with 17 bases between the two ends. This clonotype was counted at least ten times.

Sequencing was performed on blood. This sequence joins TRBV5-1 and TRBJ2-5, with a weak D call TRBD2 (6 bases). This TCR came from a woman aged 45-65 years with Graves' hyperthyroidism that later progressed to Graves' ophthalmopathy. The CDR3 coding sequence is TGCGCCAGCAGCCCTGGGACTCCGCTTCGGACCCAGTACTTC. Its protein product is CASSPGTPLRTQYF.